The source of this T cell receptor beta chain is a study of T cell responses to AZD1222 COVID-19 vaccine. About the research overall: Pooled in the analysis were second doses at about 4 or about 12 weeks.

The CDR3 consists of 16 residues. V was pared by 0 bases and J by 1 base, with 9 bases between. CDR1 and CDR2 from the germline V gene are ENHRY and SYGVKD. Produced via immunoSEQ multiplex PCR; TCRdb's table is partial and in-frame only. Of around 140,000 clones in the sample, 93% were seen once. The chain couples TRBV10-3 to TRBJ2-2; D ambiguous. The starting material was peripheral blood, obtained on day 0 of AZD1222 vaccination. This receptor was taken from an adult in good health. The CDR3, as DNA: TGTGCCATCAGTGAGTCTTCTGTGCAGAACACCGGGGAGCTGTTTTTT. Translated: CAISESSVQNTGELFF.